This is a list of T cell receptor beta chains from one sample in a study of blood T cell repertoires in COVID-19. Clones were sequenced by immunoSEQ multiplex PCR, and TCRdb holds only the in-frame ones, with some missing. The sample carries about 130,000 clones, roughly 69% recorded once. Sequencing was done on a sample of peripheral blood. The receptors here all came from a woman in her seventies with acute or convalescent COVID-19. CDR3s include the opening cysteine and the closing phenylalanine or tryptophan. The D gene is left open where the match is weak. Clone size is stated in some rows and not others, as once, few, many or a class when expanded.

cdr3_length clone_size d_call j_call v_call cdr3_nt cdr3_aa
13 few - TRBJ2-3 TRBV2 TGTGCCAGCAGTGGTCAGGGGACAGATACGCAGTATTTT CASSGQGTDTQYF
14 - TRBD1 TRBJ2-7 TRBV2 TGTGCCAGCAGTAGAGAGACAGGGGCGTACGAGCAGTACTTC CASSRETGAYEQYF
12 - - TRBJ2-1 TRBV3-1/TRBV3-2 TGTGCCAGCAGCCGGGGCAGCAATGAGCAGTTCTTC CASSRGSNEQFF
15 - - TRBJ1-1 TRBV9 TGTGCCAGCAGCTCTAATAGGAACAGGAACACTGAAGCTTTCTTT CASSSNRNRNTEAFF
15 - TRBD1 TRBJ1-1 TRBV4-1 TGCGCCAGCAGCCAATCGCAGGGGGCAGGGACTGAAGCTTTCTTT CASSQSQGAGTEAFF
16 many TRBD1 TRBJ1-1 TRBV27 TGTGCCAGCAGTTTATTTGGCAGGGGGCGGGAAACTGAAGCTTTCTTT CASSLFGRGRETEAFF
16 few - TRBJ1-3 TRBV5-5 TGTGCCAGCAGCTTGGGGGAGATTCTCTCTGGAAACACCATATATTTT CASSLGEILSGNTIYF
15 - TRBD2 TRBJ2-7 TRBV7-2 TGTGCCAGCAGCTTAAGGTTTGCGGGGGGGGACGAGCAGTACTTC CASSLRFAGGDEQYF
16 - TRBD2 TRBJ2-1 TRBV19 TGTGCCAGTAGAGTGACTAGCGGAGGGAGGTACAATGAGCAGTTCTTC CASRVTSGGRYNEQFF
16 - TRBD2 TRBJ2-7 TRBV7-2 TGTGCCAGCAGATTTAGTGTGACTAGCGGGGGTTCCGAGCAGTACTTC CASRFSVTSGGSEQYF
19 - TRBD1 TRBJ2-3 TRBV10-1 TGCGCCAGCAGTGATTTGTCTCTGGGACAGGGAATGTTGGCAGATACGCAGTATTTT CASSDLSLGQGMLADTQYF
17 - TRBD1 TRBJ1-1 TRBV5-1 TGCGCCAGCAGTTTTACTGAGCGACAGGGGGGAAGCACTGAAGCTTTCTTT CASSFTERQGGSTEAFF
13 - - TRBJ1-1 TRBV2 TGTGCCAGCATGGGCGGGGGTTACACTGAAGCTTTCTTT CASMGGGYTEAFF
16 once - TRBJ1-2 TRBV28 TGTGCCAGCAGTTCCACGCGGGGCAAGGCCAACTATGGCTACACCTTC CASSSTRGKANYGYTF
16 - - TRBJ2-1 TRBV5-5 TGTGCCAGCAACCAAGGCACAGGGAGCTCCTACAATGAGCAGTTCTTC CASNQGTGSSYNEQFF
14 - - TRBJ1-2 TRBV7-9 TGTGCCAGCAGCGGTCAGGGCCGCGAGAATGGCTACACCTTC CASSGQGRENGYTF
16 - TRBD2 TRBJ2-1 TRBV9 TGTGCCAGCAGCGTAGTGACTAGCGGGGGGTCTGGTGAGCAGTTCTTC CASSVVTSGGSGEQFF
13 - - TRBJ2-1 TRBV6-5 TGTGCCAGCAGTCGCGGGCCGAGTTTGGAGCAGTTCTTC CASSRGPSLEQFF
16 once TRBD2 TRBJ2-5 TRBV4-3 TGCGCCAGCAGCCCATATTGGACTAGCGGTCAAGAGACCCAGTACTTC CASSPYWTSGQETQYF
12 - - TRBJ2-5 TRBV15 TGTGCCACCAGCAGTAATCGAGAGACCCAGTACTTC CATSSNRETQYF
15 - TRBD1 TRBJ2-2 TRBV28 TGTGCCAGCAGTCTGCCGGGACAGGGTCTAGGGGAGCTGTTTTTT CASSLPGQGLGELFF
12 - - TRBJ2-7 TRBV11-2 TGTGCCAGCAGCTTAGGTACCTACGAGCAGTACTTC CASSLGTYEQYF
16 - TRBD1 TRBJ1-1 TRBV2 TGTGCCAGCAGTCGGGACAGGGGCGTCCCGAACACTGAAGCTTTCTTT CASSRDRGVPNTEAFF
17 - TRBD1 TRBJ2-7 TRBV18 TGTGCCAGCTCACGGGGACAGCCTATAAAGGGGGCGTACGAGCAGTACTTC CASSRGQPIKGAYEQYF
15 - - TRBJ2-7 TRBV5-6 TGTGCCAGCAGATTGTGGATAGGGCAGGGTCGGGAGCAGTACTTC CASRLWIGQGREQYF
15 - - TRBJ2-7 TRBV2 TGTGCCAGCAGTGAGTGGCGGGCGGAATCCTACGAGCAGTACTTC CASSEWRAESYEQYF
15 - TRBD2 TRBJ2-3 TRBV19 TGTGCCAGTAGTATGAGGACTAGCAGCGCAGATACGCAGTATTTT CASSMRTSSADTQYF
14 once - TRBJ1-6 TRBV27 TGTGCCAGCAGCGCAATACTAGATAATTCACCCCTCCACTTT CASSAILDNSPLHF
15 few - TRBJ2-1 TRBV6-2/TRBV6-3 TGTGCCAGCAGTTACTCTCCACAGGCGGGGAATGAGCAGTTCTTC CASSYSPQAGNEQFF
14 few - TRBJ1-6 TRBV3-1/TRBV3-2 TGTGCCAGCAGCCAAGAGGGGGGTAATTCACCCCTCCACTTT CASSQEGGNSPLHF
15 - - TRBJ2-1 TRBV11-3 TGTGCCAGCAGCCCCCACCGAGGCTCGGACAATGAGCAGTTCTTC CASSPHRGSDNEQFF
14 - - TRBJ2-7 TRBV7-2 TGTGCCAGCAGCTTAGACAGGGTATCCTACGAGCAGTACTTC CASSLDRVSYEQYF
11 - - TRBJ2-5 TRBV6-6 TGTGCCAGCAAATCAGAAGAGACCCAGTACTTC CASKSEETQYF
12 - - TRBJ2-1 TRBV2 TGTGCCAGCAGTTACTCCTACAATGAGCAGTTCTTC CASSYSYNEQFF
14 - - TRBJ1-2 TRBV6-1 TGTGCCAGCAGTGAATTCGGGTCAGACTATGGCTACACCTTC CASSEFGSDYGYTF
10 - TRBD2 TRBJ2-7 TRBV2 TGTGCCAGCAGAGGACTAGTGTGGTACTTC CASRGLVWYF
16 - TRBD1 TRBJ2-1 TRBV10-1 TGCGCCAGCAGCAAAGAACCGGGACAGGGGGACAATGAGCAGTTCTTC CASSKEPGQGDNEQFF
13 - - TRBJ1-2 TRBV27 TGTGCCAGCAGTTTGCGGGGAAACTATGGCTACACCTTC CASSLRGNYGYTF
16 - TRBD2 TRBJ2-2 TRBV7-8 TGTGCCAGCAGCCCCAGACTAGCGGGAGGGGTCCGGGAGCTGTTTTTT CASSPRLAGGVRELFF
11 few - TRBJ1-2 TRBV28 TGTGCCAGCAGTTCCTCGGGGGGCTACACCTTC CASSSSGGYTF
13 - TRBD1 TRBJ1-2 TRBV28 TGTGCCAGCAGTTTCGGCCTACAGGGGGGCTACACCTTC CASSFGLQGGYTF
16 - TRBD1 TRBJ1-2 TRBV9 TGTGCCAGCAGCGGGGACAGAGGAGACCTATCCTATGGCTACACCTTC CASSGDRGDLSYGYTF